These 19 T cell receptor beta chains originate from one sample sequenced in a study of shared clonotypes between healthy human individuals. The naive CD8 population came from CD45RO-negative cells selected for CCR7, without terminally differentiated effector memory CD45RA+ cells. TCRdb keeps only in-frame clones here, not all; method: immunoSEQ multiplex PCR. The sample records about 820,000 clones, 80% to 95% being singletons. Sequenced sample: naive CD8+ T cells sorted from blood. The receptors were gathered from a man under 40 in good health.

The J gene is TRBJ1-4, the V gene TRBV11-2; D is uncertain. V was trimmed by 5 bases and J by 7 bases, leaving 17 bases between them. Germline V gives CDR1 SGHAT, CDR2 FQNNGV. The length of the CDR3 is 15 residues. Here the CDR3 reads CASSGWAGDTEKLFF. The CDR3, as DNA: TGTGCCAGCAGCGGATGGGCCGGAGATACTGAAAAACTGTTTTTT.

The genes are TRBV19 and TRBJ2-7; D remains unclear. The CDR3 is 13 residues long. Germline V gene data show CDR1 as LNHDA and CDR2 as SQIVND (reference sequence). Trimming took off 4 bases at V and 7 bases at J, with 14 bases between the two ends. CDR3 amino acids: CASSTRAAWEQYF. CDR3 nucleotide sequence: TGTGCCAGTAGTACCCGCGCGGCATGGGAGCAGTACTTC.

This clone was observed a handful of times. The chain employs TRBV7-7 and TRBJ2-5; D is possibly TRBD1 (6 bases). Trimming stripped 5 bases from V and 5 bases from J, with 18 bases between. This CDR3 has 15 amino acids. The germline V gene has CDR1 SSHAT and CDR2 FNYEAQ (reference sequence). DNA for the CDR3: TGTGCCAGCAGCCCCCTGGCCAGGGGTAGTGAGACCCAGTACTTC. It encodes CASSPLARGSETQYF. Together with reference TRBV7-7 and TRBJ2-5, the CDR3 gives the full variable domain: GAGVSQSPRYKVTKRGQDVTLRCDPISSHATLYWYQQALGQGPEFLTYFNYEAQPDKSGLPSDRFSAERPEGSISTLTIQRTEQRDSAMYRCASSPLARGSETQYFGPGTRLLVL.

This clone was detected once. V gene TRBV6-1 combines with J gene TRBJ2-7; 10 nucleotides match TRBD2. CDR3 length equals 13 residues. V lost 10 bases and J lost 3; bases outside the gene matches: 6. Germline V CDR1 and CDR2: MNHNS, SASEGT. The CDR3 nucleotides are TGTGCCACCCGGACTAGCGGCAGCTACGAGCAGTACTTC. Protein product: CATRTSGSYEQYF.

The V and J genes are TRBV6-1 and TRBJ1-4, with TRBD1 identical over 7 bases. V shed 3 bases and J 4 bases; nucleotides not matched to a gene: 5. CDR1 MNHNS and CDR2 SASEGT come from the germline V gene. The CDR3 extends over 15 amino acids. CDR3 sequence (DNA): TGTGCCAGCAGTGATCAGACAGGGAATAATGAAAAACTGTTTTTT. The encoded protein is CASSDQTGNNEKLFF.

V and J are TRBV7-8 and TRBJ2-1; D perhaps matches TRBD1 (5 bases). The CDR3 totals 16 residues. Germline V gene data show CDR1 as SGHVS and CDR2 as FQNEAQ. Trimming removed 5 bases from V and 3 bases from J, with 17 bases in between. The CDR3 is CASSPVGAVLYNEQFF. For the CDR3, the DNA is TGTGCCAGCAGCCCCGTTGGGGCGGTCCTCTACAATGAGCAGTTCTTC.

This rearrangement joins TRBV19 to TRBJ2-7; D not resolved. V gave up 6 bases and J gave up 3 bases, with 9 bases separating them. The CDR3 is made up of 12 amino acids. The germline CDR1 and CDR2 sequences are LNHDA and SQIVND (reference sequence). The CDR3 DNA follows: TGTGCCAGTAGCTCCCCGAACTACGAGCAGTACTTC. As protein: CASSSPNYEQYF.

Concerning this clone itself: A read error may account for a junction end that differs from germline. J is TRBJ1-1 and V is TRBV29-1; D may be TRBD1 (5 bases). Germline V lookup: CDR1 SQVTM, CDR2 ANQGSEA. The CDR3 sequence is 13 residues long. The CDR3 sequence: CSVEEAGPTEAFF. CDR3 sequence (DNA): TGCAGCGTGGAAGAGGCAGGGCCCACTGAAGCTTTCTTT.

DNA of the CDR3: TGTGCCAGCAGCTTAGGACTAGCGGGAGGGTTTTCCAATGAGCAGTTCTTC. Protein product: CASSLGLAGGFSNEQFF. The V and J genes are TRBV11-3 and TRBJ2-1; 14 bases match TRBD2. Germline CDR1 is SGHNT and CDR2 is YENEEA. The CDR3 extends over 17 amino acids. V trimming: 1 base; J trimming: 6 bases; junction bases outside the gene matches: 5.

The chain combines TRBV14 with TRBJ2-2; the match to TRBD1 covers 9 bases. Trimming took 4 bases from V and 4 from J; bases not matched to a gene: 7. The germline CDR1 and CDR2 sequences are SGHDN and FVKESK. This CDR3 region has 16 residues. The CDR3 loop is CASSPQQGAPTGELFF. The CDR3 DNA follows: TGTGCCAGCAGCCCTCAACAGGGGGCGCCCACCGGGGAGCTGTTTTTT.

This rearrangement joins TRBV6-6 to TRBJ1-1; D unresolved. V was pared by 6 bases and J by 5 bases, with 16 bases between. The CDR3 contains 14 residues. Germline-derived CDR1 and CDR2 are MNHNY and SVGAGI (reference sequence). The CDR3 reads CASSSGPLGTEAFF. In DNA, the CDR3 is TGTGCCAGCAGCTCAGGACCGCTTGGGACTGAAGCTTTCTTT.

The chain joins TRBV9 to TRBJ2-3; TRBD2 might be the D (5 bases). CDR1 SGDLS and CDR2 YYNGEE come from the germline V gene. The CDR3 contains 15 residues. V shed 1 base and J shed 0 bases, with 9 bases lying between them. CDR3 nucleotides: TGTGCCAGCAGCGTACAAGCGGCTAGCACAGATACGCAGTATTTT. Protein: CASSVQAASTDTQYF.

This clone came up once. The same CDR3 arises from other DNA sequences in this sample as well. J is TRBJ2-1 and V is TRBV28, with 11 bases fitting TRBD2. Germline trimming cut 6 bases from V and 3 bases from J; bases unmatched to any gene: 4. Germline V gene sequence: CDR1 MDHEN, CDR2 SYDVKM. This CDR3 is built from 15 residues. This CDR3 reads CASSHGTSGYNEQFF. The DNA of the CDR3 is TGTGCCAGCAGCCACGGGACTAGCGGCTACAATGAGCAGTTCTTC.

V is TRBV19 and J is TRBJ2-1, with TRBD2 matching 12 bases. V dropped 5 bases and J dropped 8; count of bases not matched to a gene: 7. The CDR3 has 15 residues. Per the germline V gene, CDR1 is LNHDA and CDR2 is SQIVND (reference sequence). The CDR3 loop is CASSPLGLAGHEQFF. The CDR3, as DNA: TGTGCCAGTAGTCCCCTGGGACTAGCGGGTCATGAGCAGTTCTTC.

Only one count was recorded for this clone. The chain carries TRBV11-2 and TRBJ1-3, with D maybe TRBD1 (6 bases). The germline V gene has CDR1 SGHAT and CDR2 FQNNGV. This CDR3 is 17 amino acids long. V was clipped by 1 base and J by 0 bases, with 13 bases between them. The CDR3, as DNA: TGTGCCAGCAGCTTAGGGGAGACAGGCATCTCTGGAAACACCATATATTTT. This encodes CASSLGETGISGNTIYF.

This clone was recorded a few times. The rearrangement links TRBV6-5 to TRBJ1-5; D is possibly TRBD1 (6 bases). CDR1 and CDR2 (germline): MNHEY, SVGAGI. The V and J ends lost 2 bases and 4 bases respectively, with 12 bases between them. The CDR3 is made up of 15 amino acids. CDR3 amino acids: CASSYGTGTNQPQHF. CDR3 DNA sequence: TGTGCCAGCAGTTACGGAACAGGGACGAATCAGCCCCAGCATTTT.

The chain employs TRBV7-9 and TRBJ2-5; 10 bases map to TRBD1. The CDR3 sequence is 15 residues long. Germline V gene sequence: CDR1 SEHNR, CDR2 FQNEAQ (reference sequence). Unmatched junction bases numbered 8, after V lost 5 bases and J lost 5 bases. The CDR3 reads CASSLWDRGKETQYF. Here the CDR3 DNA reads TGTGCCAGCAGCCTGTGGGACAGGGGAAAGGAGACCCAGTACTTC.

J is TRBJ2-7 and V is TRBV11-2; TRBD2 matches at 9 bases. CDR1 is SGHAT and CDR2 is FQNNGV in the germline V gene. This CDR3 comprises 17 residues. Trimming cost V 5 bases and J 2 bases; bases outside gene matches: 13. The CDR3 DNA reads TGTGCCAGCAGCCCCCACTTTCAGCGGGAGGATACCTACGAGCAGTACTTC. Amino acids: CASSPHFQREDTYEQYF.

The CDR3 sequence is CASSLRGLQLNTEAFF. DNA of the CDR3: TGCGCCAGCAGCTTGAGGGGGCTACAACTAAACACTGAAGCTTTCTTT. The gene calls are TRBV5-1 and TRBJ1-1, with 7 positions matching TRBD1. With V trimmed by 1 base and J by 2 bases, 8 bases remained unmatched. This CDR3 is 16 amino acids long. The germline CDR1 and CDR2 sequences are SGHRS and YFSETQ.